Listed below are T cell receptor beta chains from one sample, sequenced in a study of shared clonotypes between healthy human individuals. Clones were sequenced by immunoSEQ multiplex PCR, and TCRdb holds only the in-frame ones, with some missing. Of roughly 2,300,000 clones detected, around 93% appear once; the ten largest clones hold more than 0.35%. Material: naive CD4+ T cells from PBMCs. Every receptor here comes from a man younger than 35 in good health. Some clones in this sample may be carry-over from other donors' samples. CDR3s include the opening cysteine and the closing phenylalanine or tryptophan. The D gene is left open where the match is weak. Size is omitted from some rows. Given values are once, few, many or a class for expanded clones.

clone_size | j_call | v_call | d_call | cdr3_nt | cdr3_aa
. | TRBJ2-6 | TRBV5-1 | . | TGCGCCAGCAGCTTGTTGCAAACCGGGGCCAACGTCCTGACTTTC | CASSLLQTGANVLTF
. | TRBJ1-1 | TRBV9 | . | TGTGCCAGCAGCCTCGGACGAAACACTGAAGCTTTCTTT | CASSLGRNTEAFF
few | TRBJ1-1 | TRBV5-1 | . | TGCGCCAGCAGCTTGGAGGCCAGCTCCTACACTGAAGCTTTCTTT | CASSLEASSYTEAFF
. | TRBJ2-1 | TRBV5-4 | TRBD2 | TGTGCCAGCAGCTTGGCCTTCGGGGGGTACAATGAGCAGTTCTTC | CASSLAFGGYNEQFF
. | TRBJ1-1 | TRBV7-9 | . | TGTGCCAGCAGCTTAGATTACAACACTGAAGCTTTCTTT | CASSLDYNTEAFF
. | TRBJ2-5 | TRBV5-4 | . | TGTGCCAGCACCAACCAAGAGACCCAGTACTTC | CASTNQETQYF
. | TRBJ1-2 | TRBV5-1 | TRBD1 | TGCGCCAGCAGCGTCACAGGGGGCGACTATGGCTACACCTTC | CASSVTGGDYGYTF
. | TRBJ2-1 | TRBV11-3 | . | TGTGCCAGCAGCTTCTCACAGAACAATGAGCAGTTCTTC | CASSFSQNNEQFF
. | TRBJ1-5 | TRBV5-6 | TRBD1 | TGTGCCAGCAGTTCCGGGACAGGGGACAATCAGCCCCAGCATTTT | CASSSGTGDNQPQHF
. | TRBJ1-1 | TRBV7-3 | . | TGTGCCAGCAGCGCAGGACTCACCCCCCCTGAAGCTTTCTTT | CASSAGLTPPEAFF
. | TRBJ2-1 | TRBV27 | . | TGTGCCAGCAGTGTCAGCAGATCTAGCTCCTACAATGAGCAGTTCTTC | CASSVSRSSSYNEQFF
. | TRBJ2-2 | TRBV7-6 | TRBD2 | TGTGCCAGCAGCTTAGGTCTAGCGGGGAACACCGGGGAGCTGTTTTTT | CASSLGLAGNTGELFF
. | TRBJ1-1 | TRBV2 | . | TGTGCCAGCAGTGGAACAGGGCCGAACACTGAAGCTTTCTTT | CASSGTGPNTEAFF
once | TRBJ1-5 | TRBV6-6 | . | TGTGCCAGCAGTGGATTAAATCAGCCCCAGCATTTT | CASSGLNQPQHF
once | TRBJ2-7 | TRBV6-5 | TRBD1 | TGTGCCAGCAGTTACTTGACAGGGGAAGGGGAGCAGTACTTC | CASSYLTGEGEQYF
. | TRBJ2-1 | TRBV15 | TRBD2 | TGTGCCACCAGCAGAGTTGGCGGGAGGGATCACAATGAGCAGTTCTTC | CATSRVGGRDHNEQFF
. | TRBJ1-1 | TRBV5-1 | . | TGCGCCAGCAGGGAACAGGGTGGGACTGAAGCTTTCTTT | CASREQGGTEAFF
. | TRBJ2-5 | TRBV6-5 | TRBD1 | TGTGCCAGCAGTCGACAGGGTTACCAAGAGACCCAGTACTTC | CASSRQGYQETQYF
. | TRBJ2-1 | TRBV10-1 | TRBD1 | TGCGCCAGCAGTGAGGTGGCCGTTGAGGGGGCAAATGAGCAGTTCTTC | CASSEVAVEGANEQFF
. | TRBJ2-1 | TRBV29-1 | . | TGCAGCGTTGGGCTCGAGCAGTTCTTC | CSVGLEQFF
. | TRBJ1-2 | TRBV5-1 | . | TGCGCCAGCAGCTTACTCCAGGGGTCCTATGGCTACACCTTC | CASSLLQGSYGYTF
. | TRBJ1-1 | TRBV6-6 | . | TGTGCCAGCGGGAACGGGGGGGCGGCCACTGAAGCTTTCTTT | CASGNGGAATEAFF
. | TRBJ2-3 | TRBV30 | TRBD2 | TGTGCCTGGAGGATAGCGGGAGGTTTACGAGATACGCAGTATTTT | CAWRIAGGLRDTQYF
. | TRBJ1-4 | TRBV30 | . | TGTGCCTGGAGTCCCTATCGATTAGGGGAACTGTTTTTT | CAWSPYRLGELFF
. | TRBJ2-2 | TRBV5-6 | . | TGTGCCAGCAACCCCATCGGACCGAACACCGGGGAGCTGTTTTTT | CASNPIGPNTGELFF
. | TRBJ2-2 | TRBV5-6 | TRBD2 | TGTGCCAGCAGCTCCCTAGCGGGAGGGCGTGGCGGGGAGCTGTTTTTT | CASSSLAGGRGGELFF
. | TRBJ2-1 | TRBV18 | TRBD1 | TGTGCCAGCTCACCAGGACAGGGTTTTGAGCAGTTCTTC | CASSPGQGFEQFF
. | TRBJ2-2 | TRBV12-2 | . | TGTGCAAGTCGCTTAGTCGGCAGTTGGACCGGGGAGCTGTTTTTT | CASRLVGSWTGELFF
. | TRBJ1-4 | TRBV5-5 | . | TGTGCCAGCAGCTTTGGGCCCCATGAAAAACTGTTTTTT | CASSFGPHEKLFF
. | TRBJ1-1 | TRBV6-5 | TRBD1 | TGTGCCAGCAGCTTAAGCCGACAGGGTACTGAAGCTTTCTTT | CASSLSRQGTEAFF
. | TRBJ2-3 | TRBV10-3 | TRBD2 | TGTGCCATCGGCGGACTAGCAGGAGGCACAGATACGCAGTATTTT | CAIGGLAGGTDTQYF
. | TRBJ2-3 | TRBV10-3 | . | TGTGCCATCAGTGACCAAAAGGGGGGACAGATAACAGATACGCAGTATTTT | CAISDQKGGQITDTQYF
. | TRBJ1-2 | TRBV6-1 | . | TGTGCCAGCAGTGAGTGGTTGGGGAGAGGAGGCTACACCTTC | CASSEWLGRGGYTF
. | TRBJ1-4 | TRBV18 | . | TGTGCCAGCTCACCACAAAGGGCAGGGGTTGGGGAAAAACTGTTTTTT | CASSPQRAGVGEKLFF